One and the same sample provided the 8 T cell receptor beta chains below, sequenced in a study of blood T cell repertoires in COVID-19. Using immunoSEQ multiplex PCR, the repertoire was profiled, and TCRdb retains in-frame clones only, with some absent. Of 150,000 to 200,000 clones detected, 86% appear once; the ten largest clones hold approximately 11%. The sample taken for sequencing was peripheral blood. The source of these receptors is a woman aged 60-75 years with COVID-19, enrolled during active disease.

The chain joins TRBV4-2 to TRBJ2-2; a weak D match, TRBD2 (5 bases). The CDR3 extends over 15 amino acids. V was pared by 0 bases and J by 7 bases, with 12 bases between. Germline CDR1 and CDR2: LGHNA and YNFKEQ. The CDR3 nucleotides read TGTGCCAGCAGCCAAGATCTAGCCGGGTTCGGGGAGCTGTTTTTT. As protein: CASSQDLAGFGELFF.

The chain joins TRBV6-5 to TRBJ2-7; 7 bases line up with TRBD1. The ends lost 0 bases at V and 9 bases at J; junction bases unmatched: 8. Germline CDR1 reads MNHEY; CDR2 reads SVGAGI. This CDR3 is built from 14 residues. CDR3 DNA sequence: TGTGCCAGCAGTTACTCCACCAGACAGGGCGGGCAGTACTTC. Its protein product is CASSYSTRQGGQYF.

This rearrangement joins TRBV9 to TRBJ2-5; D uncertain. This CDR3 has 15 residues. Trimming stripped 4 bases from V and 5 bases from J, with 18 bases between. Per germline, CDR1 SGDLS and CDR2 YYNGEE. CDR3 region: CASSHGSSVRETQYF. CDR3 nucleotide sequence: TGTGCCAGCAGCCACGGAAGCAGCGTTAGGGAGACCCAGTACTTC.

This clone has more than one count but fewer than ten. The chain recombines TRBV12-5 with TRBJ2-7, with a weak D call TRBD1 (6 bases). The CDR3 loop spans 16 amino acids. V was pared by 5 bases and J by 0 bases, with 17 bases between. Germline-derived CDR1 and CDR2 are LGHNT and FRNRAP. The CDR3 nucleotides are TGTGCTAGTGGTAGGGGGTCGAGAAGGAGCTCCTACGAGCAGTACTTC. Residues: CASGRGSRRSSYEQYF.

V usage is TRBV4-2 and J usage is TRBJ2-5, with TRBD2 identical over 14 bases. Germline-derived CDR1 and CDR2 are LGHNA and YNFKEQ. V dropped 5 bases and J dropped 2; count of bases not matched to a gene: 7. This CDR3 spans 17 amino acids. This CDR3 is CASSAGLAGARQETQYF. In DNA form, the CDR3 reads TGTGCCAGCAGCGCGGGACTAGCGGGAGCTCGGCAAGAGACCCAGTACTTC.

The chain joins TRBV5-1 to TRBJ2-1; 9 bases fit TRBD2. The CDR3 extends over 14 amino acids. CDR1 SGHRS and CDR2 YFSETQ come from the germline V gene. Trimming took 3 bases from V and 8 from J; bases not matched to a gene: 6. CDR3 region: CASSSSGRIDEQFF. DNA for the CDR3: TGCGCCAGCAGCTCGAGCGGGAGGATCGATGAGCAGTTCTTC.

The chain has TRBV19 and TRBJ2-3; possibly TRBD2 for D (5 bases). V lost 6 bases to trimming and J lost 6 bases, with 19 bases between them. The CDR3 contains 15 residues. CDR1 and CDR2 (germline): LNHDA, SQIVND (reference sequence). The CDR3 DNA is TGTGCCAGTAGGTTGGGAGCGGCCCCGGCGGATACGCAGTATTTT. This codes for CASRLGAAPADTQYF.

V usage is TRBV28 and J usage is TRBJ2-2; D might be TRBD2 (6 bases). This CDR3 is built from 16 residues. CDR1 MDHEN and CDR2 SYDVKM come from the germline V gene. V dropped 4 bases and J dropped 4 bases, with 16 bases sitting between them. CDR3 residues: CASSSPGVVGTGELFF. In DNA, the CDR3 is TGTGCCAGCAGTTCTCCGGGGGTGGTCGGCACCGGGGAGCTGTTTTTT.